This T cell receptor beta chain was sequenced in a study of OX40 agonist ivuxolimab in advanced cancers. In the study overall: Patients in dose escalation had liver, melanoma, kidney or head and neck cancers.

TCRdb keeps only in-frame clones here, not all; method: immunoSEQ multiplex PCR. The profile shows fewer than 45,000 clones, more than 80% of them singletons. Germline CDR1 is MNHEY and CDR2 is SMNVEV (reference sequence). The CDR3 extends over 14 amino acids. V lost 2 bases, J lost 6 bases, and 4 bases stayed unmatched. This TCR came from an adult with an advanced solid tumor such as melanoma, head and neck, liver or kidney cancer. The rearrangement joins TRBV27 to TRBJ2-4; 7 nucleotides agree with TRBD2. This sample comprised CD4+ or CD8+ T cells sorted from blood, obtained in a trial of the OX40 agonist ivuxolimab. CDR3 in DNA: TGTGCCAGCAGTTTAGGTACGGGGGGAAACATTCAGTACTTC. This encodes CASSLGTGGNIQYF.